The 16 T cell receptor beta chains below all came from one sample that was sequenced in a study of blood T cell repertoires in COVID-19. TCRdb's table, derived via immunoSEQ multiplex PCR, lists solely in-frame clones and lacks some. The data show about 240,000 clones, roughly 80% seen once. Sequenced: peripheral blood. The source of these receptors is a woman aged 70-85 years with acute or convalescent COVID-19.

The rearrangement joins TRBV5-1 to TRBJ2-2; D might be TRBD1 (5 bases). V gave up 4 bases and J gave up 5 bases, with 21 bases separating them. The CDR3 is 17 residues long. Germline CDR1 SGHRS, CDR2 YFSETQ. As DNA, the CDR3 is TGCGCCAGCAGCCCAATCATAGGGCAGGGTGCTACCGGGGAGCTGTTTTTT. Protein sequence: CASSPIIGQGATGELFF.

J is TRBJ1-2 and V is TRBV6-1; no definite D call. V was pared by 3 bases and J by 0 bases, with 11 bases between. The CDR3 runs to 15 residues. CDR1 is MNHNS and CDR2 is SASEGT in the germline V gene. This CDR3 is CASSDPRITNYGYTF. In DNA, the CDR3 is TGTGCCAGCAGTGATCCCAGGATTACTAACTATGGCTACACCTTC.

The chain couples TRBV7-8 to TRBJ1-1; 7 nucleotides line up with TRBD1. Trimming at V came to 3 bases and at J to 6 bases, leaving 10 bases not matched to a gene. CDR3 length: 15 residues. Looked up from germline, CDR1 is SGHVS and CDR2 is FQNEAQ. The DNA of the CDR3 is TGTGCCAGCAGCTTGGCCGACAGGGTGATCTCTGAAGCTTTCTTT. It translates to CASSLADRVISEAFF.

The chain carries TRBV6-5 and TRBJ1-1; a possible D gene is TRBD1 (6 bases). Germline CDR1 reads MNHEY; CDR2 reads SVGAGI. This CDR3 is built from 14 residues. Trimming removed 0 bases at V and 6 bases at J, with 11 bases between. CDR3 protein: CASSYSNRVAEAFF. The CDR3 nucleotides read TGTGCCAGCAGTTACTCAAACAGGGTGGCTGAAGCTTTCTTT.

This chain joins TRBV4-2 and TRBJ1-4; D ambiguous. The CDR3 loop spans 16 amino acids. Germline values: CDR1 LGHNA, CDR2 YNFKEQ. The V end lost 0 bases, the J end lost 4 bases, and 12 bases lay between the germline ends. In nucleotides, the CDR3 is TGTGCCAGCAGCCAAGATATGGCACGGGTTAATGAAAAACTGTTTTTT. Its translation is CASSQDMARVNEKLFF.

This clone was seen a handful of times. This chain connects TRBV13 to TRBJ2-5; 7 positions agree with TRBD1. V shed 5 bases, J shed 4 bases, and the junction held 7 bases outside the gene matches. The CDR3 length is 14 residues. Looked up from germline, CDR1 is PRHDT and CDR2 is FYEKMQ (reference sequence). In DNA form, the CDR3 reads TGTGCCAGCAGCGTAAGACAGGGCGGAGAGACCCAGTACTTC. Amino acid sequence: CASSVRQGGETQYF.

This rearrangement joins TRBV2 to TRBJ1-5, with D uncertain. V gave up 3 bases and J gave up 4 bases, with 10 bases separating them. This CDR3 comprises 14 residues. Germline-derived CDR1 and CDR2 are SNHLY and FYNNEI. CDR3 in amino acids: CASSDGAGNQPQHF. In nucleotides, the CDR3 is TGTGCCAGCAGTGACGGCGCGGGGAATCAGCCCCAGCATTTT. Supplemented by reference TRBV2 and TRBJ1-5, the full variable domain reads EPEVTQTPSHQVTQMGQEVILRCVPISNHLYFYWYRQILGQKVEFLVSFYNNEISEKSEIFDDQFSVERPDGSNFTLKIRSTKLEDSAMYFCASSDGAGNQPQHFGDGTRLSIL.

The rearrangement joins TRBV5-5 to TRBJ2-7, with TRBD1 identical over 7 bases. Germline CDR1 and CDR2: SGHKS and YYEKEE (reference sequence). With 4 bases clipped from V and 3 bases from J, the junction kept 4 bases outside the gene matches. The CDR3 covers 13 residues. The CDR3 DNA reads TGTGCCAGCAGCCTCGGACAGGACTACGAGCAGTACTTC. Protein product: CASSLGQDYEQYF.

The genes are TRBV4-2 and TRBJ1-2; no reliable D call. This CDR3 region has 14 residues. The V gene's germline CDR1 is LGHNA and CDR2 YNFKEQ. Deletions cut 0 bases from V and 7 bases from J, with 12 bases between. The CDR3 is CASSQESVSGGYTF. In DNA, the CDR3 is TGTGCCAGCAGCCAAGAATCAGTTAGCGGTGGCTACACCTTC.

The chain joins TRBV7-9 to TRBJ2-5; 8 nucleotides align to TRBD1. Trimming took 5 bases from V and 5 from J; bases not matched to a gene: 10. The CDR3 consists of 15 residues. CDR1 is SEHNR and CDR2 is FQNEAQ in the germline V gene (reference sequence). The chain's CDR3 is CASSPQGAVRETQYF. The CDR3 DNA is TGTGCCAGCAGCCCCCAGGGGGCAGTGCGGGAGACCCAGTACTTC. The complete variable domain, with remaining parts taken from reference TRBV7-9 and TRBJ2-5, reads DTGVSQNPRHKITKRGQNVTFRCDPISEHNRLYWYRQTLGQGPEFLTYFQNEAQLEKSRLLSDRFSAERPKGSFSTLEIQRTEQGDSAMYLCASSPQGAVRETQYFGPGTRLLVL.

The CDR3: CASSVGSGGALTQYF. CDR3 bases: TGTGCCAGCAGCGTAGGTAGCGGGGGGGCCCTGACCCAGTACTTC. The V gene is TRBV9, the J gene TRBJ2-5; TRBD2 matches at 11 bases. Germline CDR1 SGDLS, CDR2 YYNGEE. J lost 7 bases, V lost 0 bases, and 5 bases had no gene match. This CDR3 has 15 residues.

The CDR3 is CASSLQGGASGNTIYF. The CDR3 DNA is TGCGCCAGCAGCTTACAAGGGGGCGCTTCTGGAAACACCATATATTTT. The chain employs TRBV5-1 and TRBJ1-3, with 7 bases fitting TRBD1. V lost 2 bases to trimming and J lost 1 base; unmatched junction nucleotides: 6. Per the germline V gene, CDR1 is SGHRS and CDR2 is YFSETQ. The CDR3 is made up of 16 amino acids.

V gene TRBV7-2 combines with J gene TRBJ1-5; possibly TRBD1 for D (5 bases). V lost 5 bases and J lost 5, with 10 bases in between. From germline, CDR1 is SGHTA and CDR2 FQGNSA. The CDR3 length is 13 residues. The CDR3 spells CASSESRDQPQHF. The CDR3 DNA reads as TGTGCCAGCAGCGAGAGCAGGGATCAGCCCCAGCATTTT.

CDR3 bases: TGTGCCACCAGTCAAGGGGGCACGAACTATGGCTACACCTTC. Translation: CATSQGGTNYGYTF. This chain connects TRBV24-1 to TRBJ1-2; 7 bases are shared with TRBD1. This CDR3 contains 14 residues. CDR1 KGHDR and CDR2 SFDVKD come from the germline V gene. Unmatched junction bases numbered 5, after V lost 6 bases and J lost 2 bases.

The chain uses TRBV2 and TRBJ2-2; 9 bases match TRBD1. The CDR3 length is 15 residues. Germline CDR1 is SNHLY and CDR2 is FYNNEI. Unmatched junction bases numbered 9, after V lost 8 bases and J lost 5 bases. CDR3 protein: CASSKDRGATGELFF. The CDR3 region has the DNA TGTGCCAGCTCGAAGGACAGGGGAGCTACCGGGGAGCTGTTTTTT.

The V call is TRBV6-5, the J call TRBJ1-2, with a tentative D call TRBD1 (5 bases). Germline V lookup: CDR1 MNHEY, CDR2 SVGAGI. Trimming stripped 2 bases from V and 4 bases from J, with 14 bases between. The CDR3 sequence is 15 residues long. This chain's CDR3 is CASSYRGERSYGYTF. The DNA of the CDR3 is TGTGCCAGCAGTTACCGGGGGGAGAGGTCCTATGGCTACACCTTC.